This T cell receptor (beta chain) was documented in a study of neoadjuvant anti-PD-1 for oral cavity cancer. The table came from immunoSEQ multiplex PCR; TCRdb's copy has only in-frame clones and leaves some out. The sample lists 68,000 or so clones, roughly 84% occurring once. CDR1 LNHNV and CDR2 YYDKDF come from the germline V gene (reference sequence). V shed 0 bases and J shed 0 bases, with 9 bases lying between them. The length of the CDR3 is 16 residues. Regarding time point: after neoadjuvant nivolumab, at surgical resection. The source was PBMCs, collected after nivolumab (anti-PD-1) treatment. The TCR originated in a person aged 40 to 85 with oral cavity squamous cell carcinoma. The chain has TRBV15 and TRBJ2-1; D not resolved. CDR3 sequence (DNA): TGTGCCACCAGCAGAGATCGACGGATCTCCTACAATGAGCAGTTCTTC. Protein sequence: CATSRDRRISYNEQFF.